This TCR beta chain was found in a study of T cell responses to AZD1222 COVID-19 vaccine. Study-wide results and caveats: The donor group comprised mostly white British people and more females; the analysis possibly underestimated clonal diversity. Baseline seropositivity occurred in only six AZD1222 recipients. Spike-specific TCRs gained breadth and depth after people received two AZD1222 doses.

Sequenced by immunoSEQ multiplex PCR; TCRdb stores in-frame clones only, minus some. The sample has approximately 150,000 clones, 93% seen once. This CDR3 has 13 residues. V was pared by 8 bases and J by 7 bases, with 14 bases between. CDR1 is MNHEY, CDR2 SMNVEV, per germline (reference sequence). The count of this clone is one. The antigen is not known. Specimen: peripheral blood, collected on day 0 of AZD1222 vaccination. The TCR comes from an adult in good health. The chain joins TRBV27 to TRBJ2-2; a possible D gene is TRBD2 (6 bases). CDR3 nucleotide sequence: TGTGCCAGCCGGGCCGGAGGGGACGGGGAGCTGTTTTTT. It translates to CASRAGGDGELFF.